This T cell receptor beta chain was recovered during a study of T cells in Graves' hyperthyroidism and ophthalmopathy. This clonotype came up many times. V was pared by 3 bases and J by 4 bases, with 1 base of the junction left unmatched. This CDR3 region has 13 residues. Germline V gene sequence: CDR1 DFQATT, CDR2 SNEGSKA (reference sequence). PBMCs were collected from an approximately 9.2 ml volume of fresh peripheral blood. Amplified TCR beta CDR3 regions came from RNA transcripts. First-round RT-PCR with HTBI primers amplified the TCR CDR3 region. TCRdb analysed the multiplex PCR reads with MiXCR anew, one entry per CDR3 protein. The sample includes hundreds of thousands of distinct CDR3 sequences, 14% of them seen just once.

This receptor was identified in a woman between 18 and 30 years old with Graves' hyperthyroidism. V and J are TRBV20-1 and TRBJ2-3; 10 bases align to TRBD2. Specimen: blood. The CDR3 DNA reads as TGCAGTGCTAGTCTAGCGGGAGCAGATACGCAGTATTTT. Translated: CSASLAGADTQYF.